This T cell receptor (beta chain) was sequenced in a study of shared clonotypes between healthy human individuals. Points on this clone: Antigen: not known.

Researchers drew on about 94 million PBMCs for genomic DNA from unsorted samples. General study points: Since donors were few, the genetic and exposure-history diversity represented was limited.

Evenly divided among several immunoSEQ plates was the genomic DNA of each subset. Each PCR replicate run on unsorted PBMC took in 300 to 350 ng DNA, 25,000 to 30,000 T cell genomes. The repertoire was sequenced with immunoSEQ multiplex PCR; TCRdb's copy has only in-frame clones and lacks some. The repertoire holds approximately 500,000 clones, with over 70% as singletons. The germline gives CDR1 LNHNV, CDR2 YYDKDF (reference sequence). V was trimmed by 1 base and J by 7 bases, leaving 10 bases between them. The CDR3 contains 14 residues. This rearrangement joins TRBV15 to TRBJ1-4; D uncertain. The sample was PBMCs. The TCR originated in a woman aged 40 to 50 in good health. Some clones in this sample may be carry-over from other donors' samples. The CDR3 DNA is TGTGCCACCAGCAGAGTAGAGGTCCTTGAAAAACTGTTTTTT. Protein product: CATSRVEVLEKLFF.